The 8 T cell receptor beta chains listed next were all sequenced from one sample in a study of shared clonotypes between healthy human individuals. TCRdb's table, derived via immunoSEQ multiplex PCR, lists solely in-frame clones and lacks some. The sample holds a few million clones, roughly nine tenths seen once. Sequencing was done on a sample of naive CD4+ T cells sorted from blood. Stated subset: CD45RA+ positively selected. These receptors all come from a man younger than 35 in good health.

V gene TRBV10-3 combines with J gene TRBJ2-1; 10 bases are a match to TRBD2. V lost 3 bases, J lost 5 bases, and 4 bases stayed unmatched. The CDR3 extends over 15 amino acids. The V gene's germline CDR1 is ENHRY and CDR2 SYGVKD. CDR3 in amino acids: CAISDGLADNNEQFF. CDR3 bases: TGTGCCATCAGTGACGGACTAGCGGATAACAATGAGCAGTTCTTC.

The chain uses TRBV9 and TRBJ1-2; no definite D call. The germline V gene has CDR1 SGDLS and CDR2 YYNGEE. Trimming removed 7 bases at V and 3 bases at J, with 10 bases between. The CDR3 has 12 residues. The DNA for the CDR3 is TGTGCCAGCGAGAGGGTTCACTATGGCTACACCTTC. It is translated as CASERVHYGYTF.

As to this clone: Other DNA sequences in the sample encode the same CDR3. The chain recombines TRBV5-1 with TRBJ2-1; D unresolved. CDR3 length: 15 residues. From germline, CDR1 is SGHRS and CDR2 YFSETQ. V was cut by 0 bases and J by 3 bases, with 10 bases left in between. The CDR3 sequence is CASSLAGTDYNEQFF. CDR3 nucleotide sequence: TGCGCCAGCAGCTTGGCCGGTACAGACTACAATGAGCAGTTCTTC.

Turning to this clone: This sample also contains other DNA sequences that code for the same CDR3. The chain combines TRBV9 with TRBJ2-3; TRBD2 is a possible D gene (6 bases). There are 14 residues in the CDR3. Germline CDR1 SGDLS, CDR2 YYNGEE. The ends were cut back, 5 bases at V and 1 base at J, with 11 bases in the middle. This CDR3 reads CASSVGGRTDTQYF. CDR3 sequence (DNA): TGTGCCAGCAGTGTGGGGGGTCGCACAGATACGCAGTATTTT.

This chain connects TRBV2 to TRBJ2-5, with TRBD1 identical over 8 bases. V lost 6 bases and J lost 4; bases outside the gene matches: 1. This CDR3 spans 12 amino acids. Germline lookup yields CDR1 SNHLY and CDR2 FYNNEI. In DNA, the CDR3 is TGTGCCAGCAGGGGGACAGGAGAGACCCAGTACTTC. This sequence encodes CASRGTGETQYF.

This clone came up once. This chain links TRBV15 with TRBJ2-5, with 10 bases lining up with TRBD1. J gave up 7 bases and V 0 bases, and 5 bases lay outside the gene matches. The CDR3 spans 15 residues. CDR1 and CDR2 from the germline V gene are LNHNV and YYDKDF (reference sequence). CDR3 coding DNA: TGTGCCACCAGCAGAGACGGGACAGGGGTTGCGACCCAGTACTTC. It codes for CATSRDGTGVATQYF.

The rearrangement joins TRBV5-1 to TRBJ2-3, with D perhaps matching TRBD1 (5 bases). The V end was cut by 0 bases, the J end by 5 bases, with 13 bases between. This CDR3 is 15 amino acids long. In germline, CDR1 is SGHRS, CDR2 YFSETQ. CDR3 sequence reads: CASSLGAGLGDTQYF. CDR3 bases: TGCGCCAGCAGCTTGGGGGCAGGGTTGGGAGATACGCAGTATTTT.

CDR3 in DNA: TGTGGCGCGGGACAAGAGGGATCACCCCTCCACTTT. Translation: CGAGQEGSPLHF. The chain carries TRBV7-8 and TRBJ1-6, with D perhaps TRBD1 (6 bases). The germline gives CDR1 SGHVS, CDR2 FQNEAQ. This CDR3 is 12 amino acids long.